This T cell receptor beta chain emerged from a study of CDR3 diversity in severe acne. This clonotype was observed a few times. TCRdb fed the PCR reads into MiXCR, producing one record per CDR3 protein. The repertoire holds over 90,000 distinct CDR3 sequences, with under 60% as singletons. Trimming cost V 7 bases and J 0 bases; bases outside gene matches: 10. Germline lookup yields CDR1 DFQATT and CDR2 SNEGSKA (reference sequence). The CDR3 covers 17 residues. Material for sequencing was blood. The sequence was obtained from a male donor with acne. The chain carries TRBV20-1 and TRBJ2-4; TRBD2 aligns across 12 bases. The CDR3 sequence is CSVLRTSGTVAKNIQYF. CDR3 DNA sequence: TGCAGTGTTCTCAGGACTAGCGGGACTGTAGCCAAAAACATTCAGTACTTC.